The rows below give T cell receptor beta chains drawn from one sample of a study of T-cell reconstitution after alpha-beta-depleted transplantation in children. Via MiXCR, TCRdb re-called the PCR reads, giving one row per CDR3 protein. The sample carries 250,000 to 300,000 distinct CDR3 sequences, over 7% recorded once. This specimen consisted of peripheral blood, obtained 360 days after TCRalphabeta/CD19-depleted stem cell transplant. The origin of the receptors is a female patient aged 2-9 years who had a stem cell transplant for Fanconi anemia, so the T cells may come from the graft donor. Both conserved end residues are part of each CDR3.

V: TRBV4-1; J: TRBJ2-3; CDR3: CASSPLTGLDTDTQYF
V: TRBV7-9; J: TRBJ2-7; CDR3: CASSAPGQVGYEQYF
V: TRBV14; J: TRBJ1-1; CDR3: CASSWGGGEAFF
V: TRBV20-1; J: TRBJ2-4; CDR3: CSARSHRGENIQYF
V: TRBV4-1; J: TRBJ2-7; CDR3: CASSQDQDYNYEQYF
V: TRBV20-1; J: TRBJ1-4; CDR3: CSAQEGPNEKLFF
V: TRBV20-1; J: TRBJ2-4; CDR3: CSARGPGASGAIQYF
V: TRBV20-1; J: TRBJ2-4; CDR3: CSAETVRRAKNIQYF
V: TRBV18; J: TRBJ2-5; CDR3: CASSPPSGRFETQYF
V: TRBV5-1; J: TRBJ1-2; CDR3: CASSYSQGSNYGYTF
V: TRBV27; J: TRBJ2-1; CDR3: CASSLLGDYHNEQFF
V: TRBV18; J: TRBJ2-1; CDR3: CASSPSGLAGASYNEQFF
V: TRBV30; J: TRBJ1-1; CDR3: CAWESGQGEGAFF
V: TRBV7-9; J: TRBJ1-3; CDR3: CASSFSDRGNTIYF
V: TRBV7-3; J: TRBJ2-3; CDR3: CASSSSGSKGDTQYF
V: TRBV5-6; J: TRBJ1-5; CDR3: CASSFLGDQPQHF
V: TRBV20-1; J: TRBJ2-2; CDR3: CSARDPQGTGELFF
V: TRBV5-1; J: TRBJ1-2; CDR3: CASSLGRGNYGYTF
V: TRBV6-4; J: TRBJ2-1; CDR3: CASIGTSWWDNEQFF
V: TRBV25-1; J: TRBJ1-1; CDR3: CASSEYGQGNGEAFF
V: TRBV5-1; J: TRBJ2-3; CDR3: CASSLDPAGNTDTQYF
V: TRBV6-1; J: TRBJ2-5; CDR3: CASRLHTGRQETQYF
V: TRBV7-2; J: TRBJ2-1; CDR3: CASSLVQIYYNEQFF
V: TRBV19; J: TRBJ2-2; CDR3: CASSIRTGESGELFF
V: TRBV6-5; J: TRBJ2-1; CDR3: CASSLRQGINEQFF
V: TRBV4-2; J: TRBJ1-1; CDR3: CASSQVQGENTEAFF
V: TRBV20-1; J: TRBJ1-1; CDR3: CSARRHTEAFF
V: TRBV7-2; J: TRBJ1-1; CDR3: CASRAFDTEAFF
V: TRBV5-1; J: TRBJ2-7; CDR3: CASSLSAHSSYEQYF
V: TRBV6-1; J: TRBJ2-3; CDR3: CASSQPRGDTQYF
V: TRBV27; J: TRBJ1-1; CDR3: CASSLTTKNTEAFF
V: TRBV3-1; J: TRBJ1-1; CDR3: CASSLLHTEAFF
V: TRBV12-3/TRBV12-4; J: TRBJ2-3; CDR3: CASSLGRPDTQYF
V: TRBV15; J: TRBJ2-1; CDR3: CATSRDYSGRTYYNEQFF
V: TRBV12-3/TRBV12-4; J: TRBJ2-1; CDR3: CASLTGNHEQFF